This T cell receptor (beta chain) was observed in a study of blood T cell repertoires in COVID-19. Here immunoSEQ multiplex PCR was the method, and the copy in TCRdb shows in-frame clones only, minus some. Counted here are 250,000 to 350,000 clones, about 89% occurring once; the ten biggest clones make up under 0.95%. The CDR3 extends over 15 amino acids. V lost 2 bases and J 0 bases, leaving 13 bases between the germline ends. CDR1 and CDR2 (germline): GTSNPN, SVGIG (reference sequence). The J gene is TRBJ1-1, the V gene TRBV30; possibly TRBD1 for D (5 bases). The source is a man aged 25 to 40 with acute or convalescent COVID-19. The sample was peripheral blood. CDR3 DNA: TGTGCCTGGAGTCTGGGGGGGAACCTGAACACTGAAGCTTTCTTT. It encodes CAWSLGGNLNTEAFF. Using reference TRBV30 and TRBJ1-1 for the parts outside the CDR3, the full variable domain is SQTIHQWPATLVQPVGSPLSLECTVEGTSNPNLYWYRQAAGRGLQLLFYSVGIGQISSEVPQNLSASRPQDRQFILSSKKLLLSDSGFYLCAWSLGGNLNTEAFFGQGTRLTVV.